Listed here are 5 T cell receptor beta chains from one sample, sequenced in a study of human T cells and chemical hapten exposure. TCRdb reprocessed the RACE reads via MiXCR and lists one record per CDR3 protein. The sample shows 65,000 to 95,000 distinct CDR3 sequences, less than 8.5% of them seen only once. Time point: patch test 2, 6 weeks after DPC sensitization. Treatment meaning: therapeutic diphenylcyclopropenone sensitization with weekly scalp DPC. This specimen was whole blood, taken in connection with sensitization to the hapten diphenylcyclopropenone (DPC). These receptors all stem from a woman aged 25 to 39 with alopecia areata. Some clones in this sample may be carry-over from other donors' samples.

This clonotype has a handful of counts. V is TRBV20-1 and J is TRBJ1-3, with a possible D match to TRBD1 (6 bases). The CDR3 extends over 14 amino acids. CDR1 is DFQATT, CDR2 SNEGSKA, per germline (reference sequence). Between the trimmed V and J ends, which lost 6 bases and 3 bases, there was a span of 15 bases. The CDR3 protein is CSARGSGGGNTIYF. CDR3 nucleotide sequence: TGCAGTGCCAGGGGTTCAGGCGGTGGAAACACCATATATTTT.

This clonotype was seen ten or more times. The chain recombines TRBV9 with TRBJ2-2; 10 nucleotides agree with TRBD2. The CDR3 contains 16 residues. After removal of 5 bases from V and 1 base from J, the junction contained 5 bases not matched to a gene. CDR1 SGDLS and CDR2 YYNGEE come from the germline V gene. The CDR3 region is CASSGAGGRNTGELFF. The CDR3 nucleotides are TGTGCCAGCAGTGGAGCGGGGGGGCGGAACACCGGGGAGCTGTTTTTT.

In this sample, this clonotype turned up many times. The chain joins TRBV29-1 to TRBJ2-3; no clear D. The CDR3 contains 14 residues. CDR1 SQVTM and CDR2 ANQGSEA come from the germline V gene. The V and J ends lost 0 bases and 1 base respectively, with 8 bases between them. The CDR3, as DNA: TGCAGCGTTGAAGATGGTGGGGGCACAGATACGCAGTATTTT. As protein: CSVEDGGGTDTQYF.

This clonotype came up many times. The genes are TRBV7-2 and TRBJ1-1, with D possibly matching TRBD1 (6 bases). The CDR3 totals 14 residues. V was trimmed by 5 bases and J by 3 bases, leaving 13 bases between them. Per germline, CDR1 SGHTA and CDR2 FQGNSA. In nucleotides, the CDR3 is TGTGCCAGCAGCGTAACTTACAGGGACACTGAAGCTTTCTTT. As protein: CASSVTYRDTEAFF.

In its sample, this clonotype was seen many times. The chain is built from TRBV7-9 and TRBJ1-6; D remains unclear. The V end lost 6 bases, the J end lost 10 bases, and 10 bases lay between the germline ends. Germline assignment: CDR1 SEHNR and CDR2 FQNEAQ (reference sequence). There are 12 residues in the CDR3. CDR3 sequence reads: CASSGDGSPLHF. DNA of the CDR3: TGTGCCAGCAGTGGTGACGGGTCACCCCTCCACTTT. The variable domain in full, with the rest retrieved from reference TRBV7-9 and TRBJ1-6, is DTGVSQNPRHKITKRGQNVTFRCDPISEHNRLYWYRQTLGQGPEFLTYFQNEAQLEKSRLLSDRFSAERPKGSFSTLEIQRTEQGDSAMYLCASSGDGSPLHFGNGTRLTVT.